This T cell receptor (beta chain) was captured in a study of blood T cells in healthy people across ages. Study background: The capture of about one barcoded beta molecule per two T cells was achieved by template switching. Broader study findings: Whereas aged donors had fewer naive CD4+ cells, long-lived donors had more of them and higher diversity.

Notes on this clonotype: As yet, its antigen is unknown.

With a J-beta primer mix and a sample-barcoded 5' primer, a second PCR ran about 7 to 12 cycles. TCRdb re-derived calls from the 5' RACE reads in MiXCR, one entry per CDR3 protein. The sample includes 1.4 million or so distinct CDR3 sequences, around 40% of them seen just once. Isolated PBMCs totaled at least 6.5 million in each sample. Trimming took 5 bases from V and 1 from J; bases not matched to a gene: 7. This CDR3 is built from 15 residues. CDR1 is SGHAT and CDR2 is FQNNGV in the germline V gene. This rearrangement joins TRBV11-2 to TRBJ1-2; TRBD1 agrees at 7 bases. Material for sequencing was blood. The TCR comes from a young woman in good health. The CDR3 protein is CASSPRGVLNYGYTF. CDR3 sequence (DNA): TGTGCCAGCAGCCCCAGGGGGGTACTTAACTATGGCTACACCTTC.